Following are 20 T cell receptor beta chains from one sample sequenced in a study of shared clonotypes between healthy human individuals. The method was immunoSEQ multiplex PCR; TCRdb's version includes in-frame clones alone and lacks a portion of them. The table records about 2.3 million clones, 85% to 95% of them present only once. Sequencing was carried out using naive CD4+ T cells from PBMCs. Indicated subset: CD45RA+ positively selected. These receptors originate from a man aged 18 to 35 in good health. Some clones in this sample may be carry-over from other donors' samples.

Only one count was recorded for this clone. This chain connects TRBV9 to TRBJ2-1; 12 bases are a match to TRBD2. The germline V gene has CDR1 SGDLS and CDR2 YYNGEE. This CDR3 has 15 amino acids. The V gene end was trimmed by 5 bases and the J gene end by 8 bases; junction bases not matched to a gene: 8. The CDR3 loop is CASSATSGSFHEQFF. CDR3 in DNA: TGTGCCAGCAGTGCGACTAGCGGGAGTTTCCATGAGCAGTTCTTC.

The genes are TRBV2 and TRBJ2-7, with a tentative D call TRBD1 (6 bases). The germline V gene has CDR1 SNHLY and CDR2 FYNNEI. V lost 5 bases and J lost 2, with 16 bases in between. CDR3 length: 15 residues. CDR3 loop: CASSPQGTLTYEQYF. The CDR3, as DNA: TGTGCCAGCAGTCCCCAAGGGACACTTACCTACGAGCAGTACTTC.

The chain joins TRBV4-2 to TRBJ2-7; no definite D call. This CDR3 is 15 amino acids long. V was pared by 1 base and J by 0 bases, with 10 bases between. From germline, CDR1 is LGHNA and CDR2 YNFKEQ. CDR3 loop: CASSQVGSYSYEQYF. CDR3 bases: TGTGCCAGCAGCCAAGTCGGCTCTTACTCCTACGAGCAGTACTTC.

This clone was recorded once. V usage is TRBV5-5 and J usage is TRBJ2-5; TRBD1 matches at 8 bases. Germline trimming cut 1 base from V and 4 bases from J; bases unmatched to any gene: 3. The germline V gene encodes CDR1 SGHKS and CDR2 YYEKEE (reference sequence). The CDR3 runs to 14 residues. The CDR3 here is CASSLRTGRETQYF. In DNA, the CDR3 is TGTGCCAGCAGCTTGAGGACAGGGCGAGAGACCCAGTACTTC.

The CDR3 bases are TGTGCCAGCACCTACGCTGGGGCGGGGGCAGATACGCAGTATTTT. It translates to CASTYAGAGADTQYF. The chain combines TRBV7-2 with TRBJ2-3; 7 nucleotides match TRBD2. Germline-derived CDR1 and CDR2 are SGHTA and FQGNSA. CDR3 length: 15 amino acids. V gave up 7 bases and J gave up 4 bases; unmatched junction bases: 11. Complete variable domain (other parts from reference TRBV7-2 and TRBJ2-3): GAGVSQSPSNKVTEKGKDVELRCDPISGHTALYWYRQSLGQGLEFLIYFQGNSAPDKSGLPSDRFSAERTGGSVSTLTIQRTQQEDSAVYLCASTYAGAGADTQYFGPGTRLTVL.

CDR3 DNA sequence: TGTGCCAGCAGTCCACCACGAGGGGCTCACTATGGCTACACCTTC. This sequence encodes CASSPPRGAHYGYTF. The chain employs TRBV25-1 and TRBJ1-2; perhaps TRBD1 as D (5 bases). V dropped 5 bases and J dropped 3 bases, with 16 bases sitting between them. This CDR3 is built from 15 residues. Germline assignment: CDR1 MGHDK and CDR2 SYGVNS.

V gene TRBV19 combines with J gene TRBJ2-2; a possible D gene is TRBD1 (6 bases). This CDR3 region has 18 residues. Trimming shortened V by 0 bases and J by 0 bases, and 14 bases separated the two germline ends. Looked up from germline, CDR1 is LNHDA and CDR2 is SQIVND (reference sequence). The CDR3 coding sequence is TGTGCCAGTAGTATAGATGGGAGCGGACAGACGAACACCGGGGAGCTGTTTTTT. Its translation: CASSIDGSGQTNTGELFF.

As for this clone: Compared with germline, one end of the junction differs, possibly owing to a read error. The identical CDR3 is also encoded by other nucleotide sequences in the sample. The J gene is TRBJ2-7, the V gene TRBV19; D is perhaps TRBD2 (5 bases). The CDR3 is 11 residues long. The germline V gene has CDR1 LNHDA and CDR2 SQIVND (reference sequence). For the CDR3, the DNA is TGTGCCAGTAGGAGAGACTACGAGCAATACTTC. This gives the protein CASRRDYEQYF.

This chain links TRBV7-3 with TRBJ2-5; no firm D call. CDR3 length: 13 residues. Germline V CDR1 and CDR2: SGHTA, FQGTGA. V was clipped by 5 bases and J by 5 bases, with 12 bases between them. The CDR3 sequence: CASSTLIGETQYF. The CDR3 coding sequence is TGTGCCAGCAGCACCCTCATAGGGGAGACCCAGTACTTC. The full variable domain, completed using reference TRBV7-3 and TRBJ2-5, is GAGVSQTPSNKVTEKGKYVELRCDPISGHTALYWYRQSLGQGPEFLIYFQGTGAADDSGLPNDRFFAVRPEGSVSTLKIQRTERGDSAVYLCASSTLIGETQYFGPGTRLLVL.

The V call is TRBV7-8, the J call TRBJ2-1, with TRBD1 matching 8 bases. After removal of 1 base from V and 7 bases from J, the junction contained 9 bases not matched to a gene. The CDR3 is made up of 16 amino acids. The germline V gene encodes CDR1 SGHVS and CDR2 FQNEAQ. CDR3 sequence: CASSLGQGAGWNEQFF. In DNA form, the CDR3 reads TGTGCCAGCAGCTTAGGTCAGGGGGCGGGTTGGAATGAGCAGTTCTTC.

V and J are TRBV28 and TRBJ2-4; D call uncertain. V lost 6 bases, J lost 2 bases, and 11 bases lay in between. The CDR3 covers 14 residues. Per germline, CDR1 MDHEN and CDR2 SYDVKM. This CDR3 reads CASSLPGPKNIQYF. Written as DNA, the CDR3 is TGTGCCAGCAGCCTACCGGGTCCCAAAAACATTCAGTACTTC.

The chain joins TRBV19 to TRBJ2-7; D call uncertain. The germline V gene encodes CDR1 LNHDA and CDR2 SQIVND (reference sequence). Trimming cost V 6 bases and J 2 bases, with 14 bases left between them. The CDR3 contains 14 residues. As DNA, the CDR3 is TGTGCCAGTAGCCTCAGCTTGCCGGCCTACGAGCAGTACTTC. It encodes CASSLSLPAYEQYF.

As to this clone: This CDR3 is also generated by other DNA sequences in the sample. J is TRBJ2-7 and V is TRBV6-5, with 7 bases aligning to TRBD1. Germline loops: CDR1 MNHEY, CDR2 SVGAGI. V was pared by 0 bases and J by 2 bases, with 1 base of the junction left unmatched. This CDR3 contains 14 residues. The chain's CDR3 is CASSYSRGPYEQYF. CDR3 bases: TGTGCCAGCAGTTACTCGAGGGGGCCCTACGAGCAGTACTTC.

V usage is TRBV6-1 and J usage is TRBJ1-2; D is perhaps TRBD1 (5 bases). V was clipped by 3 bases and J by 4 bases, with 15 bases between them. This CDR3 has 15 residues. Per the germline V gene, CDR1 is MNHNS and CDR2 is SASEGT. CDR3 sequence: CASSDLPGGIYGYTF. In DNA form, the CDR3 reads TGTGCCAGCAGTGATCTCCCGGGGGGGATCTATGGCTACACCTTC.

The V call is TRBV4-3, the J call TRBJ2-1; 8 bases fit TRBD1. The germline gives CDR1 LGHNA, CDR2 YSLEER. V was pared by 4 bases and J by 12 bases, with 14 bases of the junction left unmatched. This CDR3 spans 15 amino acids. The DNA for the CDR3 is TGCGCCAGCAGCCCACGACAGGGGCCCGCTCTAGGGCAGTTCTTC. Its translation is CASSPRQGPALGQFF.

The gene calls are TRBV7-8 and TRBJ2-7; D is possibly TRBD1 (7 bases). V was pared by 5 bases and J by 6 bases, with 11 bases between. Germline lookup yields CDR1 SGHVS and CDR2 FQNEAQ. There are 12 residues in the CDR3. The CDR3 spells CASSPGGLEQYF. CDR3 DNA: TGTGCCAGCAGCCCAGGGGGGCTCGAGCAGTACTTC.

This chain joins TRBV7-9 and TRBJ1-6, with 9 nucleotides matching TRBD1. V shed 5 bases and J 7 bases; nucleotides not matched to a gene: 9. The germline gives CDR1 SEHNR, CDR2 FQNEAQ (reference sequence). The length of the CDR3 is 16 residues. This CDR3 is CASSHSLQGANSPLHF. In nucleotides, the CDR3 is TGTGCCAGCAGCCATTCCTTACAGGGGGCAAATTCACCCCTCCACTTT. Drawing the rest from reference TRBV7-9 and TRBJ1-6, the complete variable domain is DTGVSQNPRHKITKRGQNVTFRCDPISEHNRLYWYRQTLGQGPEFLTYFQNEAQLEKSRLLSDRFSAERPKGSFSTLEIQRTEQGDSAMYLCASSHSLQGANSPLHFGNGTRLTVT.

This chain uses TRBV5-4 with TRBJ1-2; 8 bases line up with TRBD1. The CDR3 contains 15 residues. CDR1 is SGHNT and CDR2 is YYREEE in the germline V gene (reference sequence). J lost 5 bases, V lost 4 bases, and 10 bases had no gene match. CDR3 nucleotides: TGTGCCAGCAGCCCCCCCGGGACAGGCATTTATGGCTACACCTTC. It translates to CASSPPGTGIYGYTF.

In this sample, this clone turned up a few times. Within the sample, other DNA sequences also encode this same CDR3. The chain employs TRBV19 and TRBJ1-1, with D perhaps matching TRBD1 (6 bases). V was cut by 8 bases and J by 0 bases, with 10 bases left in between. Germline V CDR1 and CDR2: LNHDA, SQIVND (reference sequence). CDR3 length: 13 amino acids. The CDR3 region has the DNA TGTGCCAGTCGGGGACAACTGAACACTGAAGCTTTCTTT. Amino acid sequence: CASRGQLNTEAFF.

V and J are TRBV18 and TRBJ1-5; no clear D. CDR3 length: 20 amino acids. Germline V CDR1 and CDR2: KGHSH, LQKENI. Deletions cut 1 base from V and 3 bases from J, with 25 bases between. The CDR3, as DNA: TGTGCCAGCTCACCACAGGTTTCCTATTTAGGATCGGGGAACAATCAGCCCCAGCATTTT. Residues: CASSPQVSYLGSGNNQPQHF.